Below, one TCR beta chain is given with its context. TCRdb keeps only in-frame clones here, not all; method: immunoSEQ multiplex PCR. The table lists about 200,000 clones, 75% to 85% of them singletons. The sample belongs to a study of blood T cell repertoires in COVID-19. Overall study context: Donors in the United States, Italy and Spain gave samples during acute or convalescent COVID-19.

This CDR3 comprises 16 residues. The V and J ends lost 1 base and 9 bases, in that order; junction bases with no gene match: 10. Germline V lookup: CDR1 SGHDN, CDR2 FVKESK. The sequencing sample was made of peripheral blood. This chain joins TRBV14 and TRBJ2-1; TRBD2 agrees at 9 bases. The TCR originated in a woman in her 70s with COVID-19, enrolled during active disease. The CDR3 sequence: CASSQGAAGGRGEQFF. The CDR3 DNA reads TGTGCCAGCAGCCAAGGCGCGGCGGGAGGGCGCGGTGAGCAGTTCTTC.